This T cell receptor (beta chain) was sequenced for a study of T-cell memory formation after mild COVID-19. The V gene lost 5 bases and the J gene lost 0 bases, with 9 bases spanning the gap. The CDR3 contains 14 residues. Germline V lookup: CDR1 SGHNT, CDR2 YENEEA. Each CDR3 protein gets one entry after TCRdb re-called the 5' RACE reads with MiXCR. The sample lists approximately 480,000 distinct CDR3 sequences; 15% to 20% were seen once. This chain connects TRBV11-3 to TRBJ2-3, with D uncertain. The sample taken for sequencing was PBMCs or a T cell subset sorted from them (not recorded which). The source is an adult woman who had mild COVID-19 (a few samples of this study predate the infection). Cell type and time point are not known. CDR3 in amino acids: CASSPLASTDTQYF. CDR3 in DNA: TGTGCCAGCAGCCCGCTCGCTAGCACAGATACGCAGTATTTT.